The clone carrying this TCR beta chain was seen once. The data belong to a study of shared clonotypes between healthy human individuals. The repertoire was sequenced with immunoSEQ multiplex PCR; TCRdb's copy has only in-frame clones and lacks some. This sample has around 1.4 million clones, with 98% found just once. The source of this sequence is a man aged 25 to 40 in good health. Sequencing was carried out using naive CD4+ T cells sorted from blood. Subset indicated: CD45RA+ positively selected.

The CDR3 DNA reads TGTGCCAGCAGCTTGGGGCAGTTCAGTGCAGCTTTCTTT. It codes for CASSLGQFSAAFF. The chain recombines TRBV5-8 with TRBJ1-1; the D is unclear. Germline CDR1 is SGHTS and CDR2 is YDEGEE. The V end lost 0 bases, the J end lost 10 bases, and 13 bases lay between the germline ends. This CDR3 is 13 amino acids long.